These T cell receptor beta chains were read from a single sample in a study of blood T cell repertoires in COVID-19. TCRdb's table, derived via immunoSEQ multiplex PCR, lists solely in-frame clones and lacks some. Of about 200,000 clones in the sample, roughly nine tenths were seen once. Sequenced input: peripheral blood. All receptors come from a woman in her seventies with acute or convalescent COVID-19. The CDR3 runs from the conserved cysteine through the conserved F or W. Fields, in order: D gene, V gene, J gene, clone size, CDR3 protein, CDR3 DNA. A D gene is named only where the DNA matches it firmly. Clone size is given for some rows only: seen once, a few or many times, or a class if the clone is expanded.

TRBD1	TRBV18	TRBJ1-3	few	CASSPVTGAGNTIYF	TGTGCCAGCTCACCGGTCACAGGGGCTGGAAACACCATATATTTT
-	TRBV7-9	TRBJ1-3	-	CASSPRSGNTIYF	TGTGCCAGCAGCCCGAGGTCTGGAAACACCATATATTTT
-	TRBV3-1/TRBV3-2	TRBJ1-5	once	CASSQGSGNQPQHF	TGTGCCAGCAGCCAAGGGTCGGGCAATCAGCCCCAGCATTTT
TRBD1	TRBV4-2	TRBJ1-1	-	CASSVDRGLSEAFF	TGTGCCAGCAGTGTGGACAGGGGGCTGAGTGAAGCTTTCTTT
-	TRBV7-9	TRBJ2-6	-	CASSLGGGGANVLTF	TGTGCCAGCAGCTTAGGCGGGGGCGGGGCCAACGTCCTGACTTTC
TRBD2	TRBV3-1/TRBV3-2	TRBJ2-2	-	CASSQRLAQVTGELFF	TGTGCCAGCAGCCAACGACTAGCGCAAGTCACCGGGGAGCTGTTTTTT
-	TRBV24-1	TRBJ2-1	-	CATSDTLRDEQFF	TGTGCCACCAGTGATACTCTCAGGGATGAGCAGTTCTTC
-	TRBV2	TRBJ2-1	-	CASSEGLGNEQFF	TGTGCCAGCAGTGAAGGCCTAGGCAATGAGCAGTTCTTC
-	TRBV5-5	TRBJ1-5	-	CASSLGSGAVIENQPQHF	TGTGCCAGCAGCTTGGGCTCAGGGGCTGTCATCGAGAATCAGCCCCAGCATTTT
-	TRBV7-6	TRBJ2-7	-	CASSLDRGAQYYEQYF	TGTGCCAGCAGCTTAGACCGGGGGGCTCAATACTACGAGCAGTACTTC
-	TRBV6-5	TRBJ1-1	-	CATERQFAAFF	TGTGCCACGGAAAGACAGTTCGCGGCTTTCTTT
-	TRBV19	TRBJ2-3	-	CASSNRLGTDTQYF	TGTGCCAGTAGTAACAGGCTGGGGACAGATACGCAGTATTTT
-	TRBV18	TRBJ2-3	-	CASSPSGPDTQYF	TGTGCCAGCTCACCAAGCGGACCAGATACGCAGTATTTT
-	TRBV11-2	TRBJ2-2	-	CASSLVGRGRPGELFF	TGTGCCAGCAGCTTAGTGGGGCGTGGCCGGCCCGGGGAGCTGTTTTTT
-	TRBV25-1	TRBJ2-2	few	CASSTSRVHGELFF	TGTGCCAGCAGTACATCCAGGGTCCACGGGGAGCTGTTTTTT
TRBD1	TRBV11-3	TRBJ2-5	-	CASSGRDRGKTQYF	TGTGCCAGCAGCGGCCGGGACAGGGGTAAGACCCAGTACTTC
TRBD1	TRBV5-8	TRBJ2-1	-	CASRLDRVNEQFF	TGTGCCAGCAGATTGGACAGGGTCAATGAGCAGTTCTTC
TRBD2	TRBV2	TRBJ2-3	-	CASSPVGLAGGPGFLDTQYF	TGTGCCAGCAGTCCCGTTGGACTAGCGGGAGGGCCCGGTTTTTTGGATACGCAGTATTTT